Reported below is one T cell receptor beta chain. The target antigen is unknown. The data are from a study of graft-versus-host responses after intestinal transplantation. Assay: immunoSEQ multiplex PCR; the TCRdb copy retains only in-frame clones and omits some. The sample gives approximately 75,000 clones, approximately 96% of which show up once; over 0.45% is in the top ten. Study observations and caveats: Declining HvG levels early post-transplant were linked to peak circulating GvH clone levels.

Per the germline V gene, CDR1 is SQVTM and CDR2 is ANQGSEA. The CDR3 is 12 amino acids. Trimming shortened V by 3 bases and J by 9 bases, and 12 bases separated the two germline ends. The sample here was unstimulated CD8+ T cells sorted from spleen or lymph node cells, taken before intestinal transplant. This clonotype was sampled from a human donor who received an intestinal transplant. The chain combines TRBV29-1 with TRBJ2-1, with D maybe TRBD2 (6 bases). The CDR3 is CSVDGTEGEQFF. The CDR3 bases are TGCAGCGTTGATGGTACGGAGGGTGAGCAGTTCTTC.